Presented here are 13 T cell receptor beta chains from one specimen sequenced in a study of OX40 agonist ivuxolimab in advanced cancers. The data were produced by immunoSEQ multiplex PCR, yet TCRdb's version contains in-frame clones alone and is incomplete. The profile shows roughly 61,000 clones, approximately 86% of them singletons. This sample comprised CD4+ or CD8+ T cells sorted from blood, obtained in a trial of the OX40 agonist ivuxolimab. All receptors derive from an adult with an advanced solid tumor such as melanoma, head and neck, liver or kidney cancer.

CDR3 amino acids: CASSTNDPGEAPQYEQFF. CDR3 nucleotides: TGTGCCAGCAGTACCAACGACCCAGGGGAGGCCCCACAATATGAGCAGTTCTTC. J is TRBJ2-1 and V is TRBV27, with D perhaps TRBD1 or TRBD2 (6 bases each). Trimming pared 5 bases from V and 8 bases from J, leaving 28 bases between. Germline V gives CDR1 MNHEY, CDR2 SMNVEV (reference sequence). The CDR3 runs 18 residues.

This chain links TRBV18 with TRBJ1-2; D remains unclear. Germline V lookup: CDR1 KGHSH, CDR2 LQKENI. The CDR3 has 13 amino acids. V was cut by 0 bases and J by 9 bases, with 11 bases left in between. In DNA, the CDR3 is TGTGCCAGCTCACCACCAGGACTGGAGAGCTACACCTTC. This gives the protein CASSPPGLESYTF. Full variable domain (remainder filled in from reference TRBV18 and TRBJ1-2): NAGVMQNPRHLVRRRGQEARLRCSPMKGHSHVYWYRQLPEEGLKFMVYLQKENIIDESGMPKERFSAEFPKEGPSILRIQQVVRGDSAAYFCASSPPGLESYTFGSGTRLTVV.

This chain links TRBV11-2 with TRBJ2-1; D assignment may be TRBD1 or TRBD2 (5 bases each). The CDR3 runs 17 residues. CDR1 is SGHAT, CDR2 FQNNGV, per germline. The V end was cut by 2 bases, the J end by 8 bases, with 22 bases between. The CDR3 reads CASSLYPPGAPNHEQFF. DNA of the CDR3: TGTGCCAGCAGCTTATATCCCCCCGGGGCTCCGAACCATGAGCAGTTCTTC.

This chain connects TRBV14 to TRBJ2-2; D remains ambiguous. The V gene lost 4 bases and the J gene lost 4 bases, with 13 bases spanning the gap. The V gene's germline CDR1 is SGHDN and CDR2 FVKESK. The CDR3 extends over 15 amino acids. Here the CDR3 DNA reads TGTGCCAGCAGCCGGGGTCGATCGGGCACCGGGGAGCTGTTTTTT. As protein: CASSRGRSGTGELFF.

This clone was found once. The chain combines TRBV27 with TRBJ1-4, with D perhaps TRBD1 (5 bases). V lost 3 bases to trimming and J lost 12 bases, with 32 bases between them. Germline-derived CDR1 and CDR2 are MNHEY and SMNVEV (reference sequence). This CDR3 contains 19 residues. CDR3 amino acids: CASSFRGDQIGGGAFELFF. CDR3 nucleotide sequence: TGTGCCAGCAGTTTTAGAGGGGATCAAATCGGGGGAGGGGCTTTTGAACTGTTTTTT.

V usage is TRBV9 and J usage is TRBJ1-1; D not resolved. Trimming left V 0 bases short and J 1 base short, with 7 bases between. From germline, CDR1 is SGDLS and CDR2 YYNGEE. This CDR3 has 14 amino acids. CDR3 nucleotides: TGTGCCAGCAGCGTAGTCGGCGGGAACACTGAAGCTTTCTTT. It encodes CASSVVGGNTEAFF.

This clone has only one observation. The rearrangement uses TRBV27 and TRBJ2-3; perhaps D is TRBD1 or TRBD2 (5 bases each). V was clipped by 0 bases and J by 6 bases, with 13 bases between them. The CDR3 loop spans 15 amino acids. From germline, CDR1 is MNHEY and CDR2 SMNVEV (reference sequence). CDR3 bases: TGTGCCAGCAGTTTATCGGGGGTGGAACGGGATACGCAGTATTTT. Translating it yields CASSLSGVERDTQYF.

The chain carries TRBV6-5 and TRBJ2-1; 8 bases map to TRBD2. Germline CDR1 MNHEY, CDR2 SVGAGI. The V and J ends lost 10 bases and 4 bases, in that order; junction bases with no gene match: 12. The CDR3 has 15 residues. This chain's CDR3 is CATSPSGWAYNEQFF. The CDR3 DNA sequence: TGTGCCACCTCACCTAGCGGGTGGGCTTACAATGAGCAGTTCTTC.

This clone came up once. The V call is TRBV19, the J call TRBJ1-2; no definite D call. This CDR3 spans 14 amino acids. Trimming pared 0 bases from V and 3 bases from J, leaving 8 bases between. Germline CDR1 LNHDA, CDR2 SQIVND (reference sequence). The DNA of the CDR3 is TGTGCCAGTAGTATAGAAGGCAGTGACTATGGCTACACCTTC. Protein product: CASSIEGSDYGYTF.

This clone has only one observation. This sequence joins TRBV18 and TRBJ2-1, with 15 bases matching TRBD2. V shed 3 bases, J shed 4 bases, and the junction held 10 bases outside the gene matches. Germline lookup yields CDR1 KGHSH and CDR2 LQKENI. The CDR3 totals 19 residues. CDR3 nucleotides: TGTGCCAGCTCACCCAGGACTAGCGGGAGGGCAGAGGGTTACAATGAGCAGTTCTTC. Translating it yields CASSPRTSGRAEGYNEQFF.

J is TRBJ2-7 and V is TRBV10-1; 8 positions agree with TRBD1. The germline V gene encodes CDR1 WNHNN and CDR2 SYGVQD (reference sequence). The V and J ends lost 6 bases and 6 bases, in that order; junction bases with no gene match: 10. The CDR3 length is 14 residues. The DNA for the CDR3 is TGCGCCAGCAGCGAGGGACAGGCGGGAAGCGAGCAGTACTTC. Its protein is CASSEGQAGSEQYF.

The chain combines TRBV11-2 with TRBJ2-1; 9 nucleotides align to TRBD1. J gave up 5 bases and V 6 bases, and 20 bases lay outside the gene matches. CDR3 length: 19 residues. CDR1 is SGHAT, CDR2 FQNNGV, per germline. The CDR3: CASSYTTGGEASIHNEQFF. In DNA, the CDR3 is TGTGCCAGCAGTTACACAACAGGGGGCGAGGCTAGCATCCACAATGAGCAGTTCTTC.

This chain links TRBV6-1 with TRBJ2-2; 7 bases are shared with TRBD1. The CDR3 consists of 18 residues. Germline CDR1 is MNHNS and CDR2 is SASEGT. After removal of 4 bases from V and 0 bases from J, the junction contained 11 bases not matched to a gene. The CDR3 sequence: CASSGLGQTFPNTGELFF. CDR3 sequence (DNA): TGTGCCAGCAGTGGCTTGGGACAGACGTTCCCGAACACCGGGGAGCTGTTTTTT.